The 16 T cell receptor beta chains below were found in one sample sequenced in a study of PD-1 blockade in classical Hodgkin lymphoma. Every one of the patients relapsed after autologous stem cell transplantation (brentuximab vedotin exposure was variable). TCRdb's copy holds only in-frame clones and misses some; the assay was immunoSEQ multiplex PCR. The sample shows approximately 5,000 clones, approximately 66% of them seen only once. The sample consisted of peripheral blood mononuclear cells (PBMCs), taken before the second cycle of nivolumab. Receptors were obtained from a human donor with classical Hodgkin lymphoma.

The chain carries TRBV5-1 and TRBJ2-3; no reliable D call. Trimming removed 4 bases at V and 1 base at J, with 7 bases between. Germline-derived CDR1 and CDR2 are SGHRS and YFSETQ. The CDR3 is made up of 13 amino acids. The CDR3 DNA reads TGCGCCAGCAGCATGGAAGGCACAGATACGCAGTATTTT. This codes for CASSMEGTDTQYF. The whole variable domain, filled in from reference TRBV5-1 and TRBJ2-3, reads KAGVTQTPRYLIKTRGQQVTLSCSPISGHRSVSWYQQTPGQGLQFLFEYFSETQRNKGNFPGRFSGRQFSNSRSEMNVSTLELGDSALYLCASSMEGTDTQYFGPGTRLTVL.

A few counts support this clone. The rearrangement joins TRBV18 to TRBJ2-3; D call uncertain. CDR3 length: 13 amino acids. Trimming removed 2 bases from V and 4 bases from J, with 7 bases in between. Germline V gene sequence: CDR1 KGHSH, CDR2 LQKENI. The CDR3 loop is CASSPGIADTQYF. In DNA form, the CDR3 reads TGTGCCAGCTCACCAGGGATCGCAGATACGCAGTATTTT.

CDR3 in DNA: TGTGCCAGCACAAGAGACGGCAGGGCAGACGTCCTGACTTTC. Encoded protein: CASTRDGRADVLTF. V and J are TRBV6-1 and TRBJ2-6, with a possible D match to TRBD1 (5 bases). Germline CDR1 and CDR2: MNHNS and SASEGT. The CDR3 extends over 14 amino acids. Trimming removed 7 bases from V and 11 bases from J, with 18 bases in between.

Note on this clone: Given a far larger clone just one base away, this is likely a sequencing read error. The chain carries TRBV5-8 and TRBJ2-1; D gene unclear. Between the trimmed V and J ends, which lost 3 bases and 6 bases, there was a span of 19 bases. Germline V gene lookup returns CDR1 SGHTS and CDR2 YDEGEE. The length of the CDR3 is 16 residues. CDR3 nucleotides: TGTGCCAGCAGCTCGGCGGCCTTTCGCACCACCAATGAGCAGTTCTTC. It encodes CASSSAAFRTTNEQFF.

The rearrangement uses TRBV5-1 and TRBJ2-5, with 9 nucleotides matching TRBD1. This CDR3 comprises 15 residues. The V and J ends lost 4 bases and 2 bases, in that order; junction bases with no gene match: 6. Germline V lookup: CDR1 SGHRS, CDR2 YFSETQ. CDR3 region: CASSPGQGRQETQYF. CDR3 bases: TGCGCCAGCAGCCCGGGACAGGGTCGACAAGAGACCCAGTACTTC.

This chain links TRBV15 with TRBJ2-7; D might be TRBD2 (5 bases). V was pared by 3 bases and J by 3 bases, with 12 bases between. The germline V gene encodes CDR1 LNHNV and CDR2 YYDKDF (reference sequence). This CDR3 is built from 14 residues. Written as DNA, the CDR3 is TGTGCCACCAGCAGGGGCCGGGGTAGCTACGAGCAGTACTTC. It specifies CATSRGRGSYEQYF.

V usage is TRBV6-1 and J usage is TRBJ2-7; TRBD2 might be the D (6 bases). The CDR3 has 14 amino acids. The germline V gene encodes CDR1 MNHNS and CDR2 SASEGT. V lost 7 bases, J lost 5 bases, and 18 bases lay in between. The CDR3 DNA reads TGTGCCAGCAAAGGCCGGGAGAAGAGTCACGAGCAGTACTTC. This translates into CASKGREKSHEQYF.

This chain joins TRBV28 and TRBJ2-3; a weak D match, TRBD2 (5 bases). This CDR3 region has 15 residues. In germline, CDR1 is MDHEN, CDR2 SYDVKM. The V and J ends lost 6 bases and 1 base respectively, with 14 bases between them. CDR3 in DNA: TGTGCCAGCAGGAACAGCGGCCGAGGCACAGATACGCAGTATTTT. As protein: CASRNSGRGTDTQYF.

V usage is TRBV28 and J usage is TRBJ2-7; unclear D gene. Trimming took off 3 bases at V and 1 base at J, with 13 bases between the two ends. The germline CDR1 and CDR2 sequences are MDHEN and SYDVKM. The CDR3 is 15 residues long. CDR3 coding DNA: TGTGCCAGCAGTTTCGGGCAATGGGGATCCTACGAGCAGTACTTC. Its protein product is CASSFGQWGSYEQYF. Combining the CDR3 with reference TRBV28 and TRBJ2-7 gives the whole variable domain DVKVTQSSRYLVKRTGEKVFLECVQDMDHENMFWYRQDPGLGLRLIYFSYDVKMKEKGDIPEGYSVSREKKERFSLILESASTNQTSMYLCASSFGQWGSYEQYFGPGTRLTVT.

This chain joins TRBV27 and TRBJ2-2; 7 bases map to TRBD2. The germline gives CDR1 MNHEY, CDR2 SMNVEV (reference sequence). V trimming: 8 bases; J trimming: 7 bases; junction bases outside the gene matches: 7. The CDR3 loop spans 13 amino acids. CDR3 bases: TGTGCCAGCCTGGGAGGGTACGGCGGGGAGCTGTTTTTT. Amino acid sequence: CASLGGYGGELFF.

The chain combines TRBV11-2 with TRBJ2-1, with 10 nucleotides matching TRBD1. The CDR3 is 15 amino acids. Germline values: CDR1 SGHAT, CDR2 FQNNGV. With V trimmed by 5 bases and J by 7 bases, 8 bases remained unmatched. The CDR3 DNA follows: TGTGCCAGCAGCCCCGGGACAGGGGTGTCAAATGAGCAGTTCTTC. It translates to CASSPGTGVSNEQFF.

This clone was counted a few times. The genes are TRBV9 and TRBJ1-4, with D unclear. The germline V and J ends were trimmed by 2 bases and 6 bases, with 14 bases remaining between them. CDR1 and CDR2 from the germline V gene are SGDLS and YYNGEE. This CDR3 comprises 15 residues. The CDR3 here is CASSVEAVQDEKLFF. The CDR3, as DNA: TGTGCCAGCAGCGTCGAGGCAGTCCAAGATGAAAAACTGTTTTTT.

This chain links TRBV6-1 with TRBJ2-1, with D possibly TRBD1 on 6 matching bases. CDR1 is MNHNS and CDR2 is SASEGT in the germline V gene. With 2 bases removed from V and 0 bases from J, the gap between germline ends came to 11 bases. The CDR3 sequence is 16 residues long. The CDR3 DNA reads TGTGCCAGCAGTGAACCACAGGGAAGCTCCTACAATGAGCAGTTCTTC. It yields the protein CASSEPQGSSYNEQFF.

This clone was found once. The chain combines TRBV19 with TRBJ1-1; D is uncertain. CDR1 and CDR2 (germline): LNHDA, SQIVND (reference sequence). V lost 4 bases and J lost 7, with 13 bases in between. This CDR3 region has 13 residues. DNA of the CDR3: TGTGCCAGTAGTACTCAGGTCGGGTATGAAGCTTTCTTT. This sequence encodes CASSTQVGYEAFF.

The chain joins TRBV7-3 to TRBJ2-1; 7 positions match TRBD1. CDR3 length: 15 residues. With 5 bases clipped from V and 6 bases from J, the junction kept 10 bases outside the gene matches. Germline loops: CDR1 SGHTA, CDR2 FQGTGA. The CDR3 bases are TGTGCCAGCAGCCCAAACAGGGGCTACCGCAATGAGCAGTTCTTC. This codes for CASSPNRGYRNEQFF.

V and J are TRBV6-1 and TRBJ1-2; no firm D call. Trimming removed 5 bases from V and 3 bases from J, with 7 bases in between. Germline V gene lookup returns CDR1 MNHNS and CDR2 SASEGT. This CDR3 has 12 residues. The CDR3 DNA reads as TGTGCCAGCAGTAACAGTGACTATGGCTACACCTTC. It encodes CASSNSDYGYTF.